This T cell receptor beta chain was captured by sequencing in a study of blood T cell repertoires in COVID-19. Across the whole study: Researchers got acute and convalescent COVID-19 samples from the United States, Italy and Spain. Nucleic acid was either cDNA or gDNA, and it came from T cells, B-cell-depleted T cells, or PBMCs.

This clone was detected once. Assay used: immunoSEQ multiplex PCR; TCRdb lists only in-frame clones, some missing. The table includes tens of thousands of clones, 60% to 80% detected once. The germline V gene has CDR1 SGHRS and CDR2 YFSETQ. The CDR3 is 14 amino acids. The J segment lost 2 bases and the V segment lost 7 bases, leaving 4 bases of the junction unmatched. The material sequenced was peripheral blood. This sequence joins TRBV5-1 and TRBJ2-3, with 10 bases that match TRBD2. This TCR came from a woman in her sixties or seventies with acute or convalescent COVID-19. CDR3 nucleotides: TGCGCCAGCCAGACTAGCGGGCACACAGATACGCAGTATTTT. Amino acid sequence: CASQTSGHTDTQYF.